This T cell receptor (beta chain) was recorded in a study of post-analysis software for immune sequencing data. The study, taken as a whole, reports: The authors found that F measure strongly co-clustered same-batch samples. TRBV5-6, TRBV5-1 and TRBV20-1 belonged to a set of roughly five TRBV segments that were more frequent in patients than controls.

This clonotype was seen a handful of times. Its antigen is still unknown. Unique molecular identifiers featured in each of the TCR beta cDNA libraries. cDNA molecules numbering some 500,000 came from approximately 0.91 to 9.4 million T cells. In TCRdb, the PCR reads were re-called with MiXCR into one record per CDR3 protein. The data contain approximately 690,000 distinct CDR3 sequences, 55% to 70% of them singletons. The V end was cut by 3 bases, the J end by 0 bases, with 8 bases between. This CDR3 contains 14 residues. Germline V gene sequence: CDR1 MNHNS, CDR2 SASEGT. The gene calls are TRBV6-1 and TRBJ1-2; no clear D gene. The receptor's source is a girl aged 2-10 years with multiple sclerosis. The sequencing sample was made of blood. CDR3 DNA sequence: TGTGCCAGCAGTGACCTTCCAGCTAACTATGGCTACACCTTC. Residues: CASSDLPANYGYTF.